Following are 25 T cell receptor beta chains from one sample sequenced in a study of post-analysis software for immune sequencing data. Regarding the study as a whole: A few TRBV segments occurring more often in patients than controls included TRBV5-6, TRBV5-1 and TRBV20-1.

Their specific antigens are unknown. Presence of unique molecular identifiers characterized the TCR beta cDNA libraries. Using its own MiXCR run on the PCR reads, TCRdb lists one record per CDR3 protein. Found here are 700,000 to 900,000 distinct CDR3 sequences, about 43% of them singletons; the top ten hold roughly 5%. Sequencing was done on a sample of blood. These TCRs come from a girl aged 5-17 years with multiple sclerosis.

The chain links TRBV5-1 to TRBJ2-6; unclear D gene. This CDR3 is 16 amino acids long. The germline gives CDR1 SGHRS, CDR2 YFSETQ. V was shortened by 1 base and J by 0 bases, with 8 bases between the two germline ends. The CDR3 protein is CASSLPSVSGANVLTF. CDR3 bases: TGCGCCAGCAGCTTGCCTTCCGTCTCTGGGGCCAACGTCCTGACTTTC.

The CDR3 sequence: CASSLPPAGTSYEQYF. The DNA of the CDR3 is TGTGCCAGCAGCCTTCCTCCAGCGGGAACATCCTACGAGCAGTACTTC. This chain joins TRBV28 and TRBJ2-7, with 7 bases identical to TRBD2. This CDR3 is 16 amino acids long. Germline V gives CDR1 MDHEN, CDR2 SYDVKM. Losses at the gene ends were 6 bases for V and 1 base for J; bases not matched to a gene: 12.

V usage is TRBV6-5 and J usage is TRBJ2-3; 7 bases are a match to TRBD2. The CDR3 is 13 residues long. Trimming at V came to 2 bases and at J to 14 bases, leaving 10 bases not matched to a gene. Germline lookup yields CDR1 MNHEY and CDR2 SVGAGI. In DNA, the CDR3 is TGTGCCAGCAGTTACCTCGGGACTAAGGTTTGGTATTTT. Encoded protein: CASSYLGTKVWYF.

The chain has TRBV19 and TRBJ2-2; D is perhaps TRBD1 (5 bases). Germline assignment: CDR1 LNHDA and CDR2 SQIVND (reference sequence). The germline V and J ends were trimmed by 2 bases and 5 bases, with 18 bases remaining between them. The CDR3 extends over 17 amino acids. The CDR3 DNA sequence: TGTGCCAGTAGTATAAGTAGGGGCCCCTCAGGTACCGGGGAGCTGTTTTTT. Translated, it gives CASSISRGPSGTGELFF.

This clonotype appeared a few times. The rearrangement joins TRBV27 to TRBJ2-3; tentative D call: TRBD1 (5 bases). This CDR3 is 15 amino acids long. Germline lookup yields CDR1 MNHEY and CDR2 SMNVEV (reference sequence). Trimming pared 5 bases from V and 2 bases from J, leaving 14 bases between. CDR3 sequence reads: CASSTQGRYTDTQYF. In DNA form, the CDR3 reads TGTGCCAGCAGTACTCAGGGCCGCTACACAGATACGCAGTATTTT.

The chain carries TRBV5-6 and TRBJ2-3; D remains ambiguous. CDR3 size: 14 residues. The V end was cut by 3 bases, the J end by 7 bases, with 15 bases between. Germline-derived CDR1 and CDR2 are SGHDT and YYEEEE. The CDR3 spells CASSSSTGIYTQYF. The CDR3 coding sequence is TGTGCCAGCAGCTCTAGTACCGGTATTTATACGCAGTATTTT.

A few counts support this clonotype. V usage is TRBV10-3 and J usage is TRBJ2-3; D not resolved. The CDR3 runs 15 residues. Germline-derived CDR1 and CDR2 are ENHRY and SYGVKD. Trimming took 3 bases from V and 0 from J, leaving 10 bases between them. CDR3 amino acids: CAISERAASTDTQYF. In nucleotides, the CDR3 is TGTGCCATCAGTGAACGGGCAGCTAGCACAGATACGCAGTATTTT.

This clonotype was picked up a small number of times. The chain employs TRBV20-1 and TRBJ2-3; D tentatively fits TRBD1 or TRBD2 (5 bases each). Germline assignment: CDR1 DFQATT and CDR2 SNEGSKA (reference sequence). The ends were cut back, 3 bases at V and 5 bases at J, with 18 bases in the middle. The CDR3 is made up of 15 amino acids. CDR3 nucleotides: TGCAGTGCTAGGCCCTTCTCGGGGCGGGTAGATACGCAGTATTTT. Residues: CSARPFSGRVDTQYF.

J is TRBJ2-5 and V is TRBV9; D might be TRBD1 or TRBD2, each matching 6 bases. Germline CDR1 reads SGDLS; CDR2 reads YYNGEE. V was cut by 3 bases and J by 5 bases, with 20 bases left in between. The CDR3 contains 16 residues. DNA for the CDR3: TGTGCCAGCAGCGCCGGGGGCACTGGCTCTTGGGAGACCCAGTACTTC. Its translation is CASSAGGTGSWETQYF.

This chain links TRBV3-1 with TRBJ1-2, with TRBD1 matching over 11 bases. Losses at the gene ends were 3 bases for V and 7 bases for J; bases not matched to a gene: 4. The V gene's germline CDR1 is LGHDT and CDR2 YNNKEL (reference sequence). The CDR3 runs 14 residues. The CDR3 DNA reads TGTGCCAGCAGCCACGGACAGGGGGCTGGTGGCTACACCTTC. This sequence encodes CASSHGQGAGGYTF. The full variable domain, completed using reference TRBV3-1 and TRBJ1-2, is DTAVSQTPKYLVTQMGNDKSIKCEQNLGHDTMYWYKQDSKKFLKIMFSYNNKELIINETVPNRFSPKSPDKAHLNLHINSLELGDSAVYFCASSHGQGAGGYTFGSGTRLTVV.

This clonotype was seen once. Possible read error: a much larger clone is one base away. The CDR3 carries no conserved terminal phenylalanine or tryptophan, so it likely arises from a read error. The chain employs TRBV5-1 and TRBJ1-1; weak D call: TRBD1 (5 bases). This CDR3 region has 14 residues. V gave up 0 bases and J gave up 3 bases, with 9 bases separating them. Germline V lookup: CDR1 SGHRS, CDR2 YFSETQ. In nucleotides, the CDR3 is TGCGCCAGCAGCTTGGGAGGGGCGGACACTGAAGCTTTCTGT. Encoded protein: CASSLGGADTEAFC.

This chain uses TRBV6-6 with TRBJ2-1; 7 bases align to TRBD1. Trimming at V came to 6 bases and at J to 4 bases, leaving 9 bases not matched to a gene. Germline CDR1 and CDR2: MNHNY and SVGAGI (reference sequence). The length of the CDR3 is 15 residues. CDR3 in amino acids: CASSRDRELYNEQFF. CDR3 sequence (DNA): TGTGCCAGCAGCCGCGACAGGGAACTATACAATGAGCAGTTCTTC.

This clonotype was counted a few times. This chain links TRBV3-1 with TRBJ2-5; no reliable D call. Trimming cost V 2 bases and J 0 bases, with 7 bases left between them. This CDR3 is built from 14 residues. Germline V gene lookup returns CDR1 LGHDT and CDR2 YNNKEL (reference sequence). DNA of the CDR3: TGTGCCAGCAGCCAACCCCCGCACCAAGAGACCCAGTACTTC. Its protein product is CASSQPPHQETQYF.

The chain uses TRBV5-1 and TRBJ2-3; D unresolved. Germline V gene data show CDR1 as SGHRS and CDR2 as YFSETQ. The V end lost 0 bases, the J end lost 6 bases, and 14 bases lay between the germline ends. The CDR3 is made up of 15 amino acids. CDR3 region: CASSLVTPAEDTQYF. The DNA for the CDR3 is TGCGCCAGCAGCTTGGTGACACCCGCCGAGGATACGCAGTATTTT. Full variable domain (missing parts from reference TRBV5-1 and TRBJ2-3): KAGVTQTPRYLIKTRGQQVTLSCSPISGHRSVSWYQQTPGQGLQFLFEYFSETQRNKGNFPGRFSGRQFSNSRSEMNVSTLELGDSALYLCASSLVTPAEDTQYFGPGTRLTVL.

A single count supports this clonotype. The chain has TRBV29-1 and TRBJ2-7; D might be TRBD2 (7 bases). The J call may be in error: the DNA end matches TRBJ2-5 better. CDR3 length: 14 residues. Germline V gene data show CDR1 as SQVTM and CDR2 as ANQGSEA. DNA for the CDR3: TGCAGCGTTCGGTTAGCAGGGGAGGGAAAGACCCAGTACTTC. Protein product: CSVRLAGEGKTQYF.

This rearrangement joins TRBV7-9 to TRBJ2-5; 11 bases line up with TRBD2. The trim removed 4 bases at V and 4 bases at J, leaving 11 bases unmatched. This CDR3 is 17 amino acids long. Germline CDR1 and CDR2: SEHNR and FQNEAQ (reference sequence). The CDR3: CASSSSGLAEKRETQYF. The CDR3 nucleotides read TGTGCCAGCAGCTCTTCGGGACTAGCGGAGAAAAGAGAGACCCAGTACTTC.

V gene TRBV12-3 or TRBV12-4 combines with J gene TRBJ2-3, with no clear D. Trimming removed 4 bases from V and 2 bases from J, with 10 bases in between. The CDR3 totals 14 residues. CDR3 bases: TGTGCCAGCAGTTCCCAGGTGACCACAGATACGCAGTATTTT. Its translation is CASSSQVTTDTQYF.

The chain couples TRBV4-3 to TRBJ2-3; possibly TRBD2 for D (5 bases). Trimming cost V 0 bases and J 6 bases, with 16 bases left between them. The CDR3 is 16 amino acids. Looked up from germline, CDR1 is LGHNA and CDR2 is YSLEER. This CDR3 is CASSQDRLSTGDTQYF. DNA for the CDR3: TGCGCCAGCAGCCAAGATAGACTGTCCACGGGGGATACGCAGTATTTT.

V gene TRBV3-1 combines with J gene TRBJ1-5, with D possibly matching TRBD1 (6 bases). The CDR3 runs to 14 residues. The V gene's germline CDR1 is LGHDT and CDR2 YNNKEL (reference sequence). The V gene lost 6 bases and the J gene lost 0 bases, with 9 bases spanning the gap. CDR3 DNA sequence: TGTGCCAGCAGTGGACAGTATAGCAATCAGCCCCAGCATTTT. It encodes CASSGQYSNQPQHF.

This chain uses TRBV20-1 with TRBJ2-3; possibly TRBD1 or TRBD2 for D (6 bases each). From germline, CDR1 is DFQATT and CDR2 SNEGSKA (reference sequence). V dropped 7 bases and J dropped 1 base, with 18 bases sitting between them. This CDR3 region has 15 residues. CDR3 residues: CSVGGDTPGTDTQYF. CDR3 coding DNA: TGCAGTGTGGGGGGCGACACCCCTGGCACAGATACGCAGTATTTT.

CDR3 residues: CASSLGLEPSTDTQYF. The CDR3 DNA follows: TGCGCCAGCAGCTTGGGACTAGAACCTAGCACAGATACGCAGTATTTT. The chain joins TRBV5-1 to TRBJ2-3; D is perhaps TRBD2 (6 bases). Germline CDR1 is SGHRS and CDR2 is YFSETQ. V was cut by 0 bases and J by 0 bases, with 11 bases left in between. The CDR3 runs 16 residues. The variable domain in full, completed from reference TRBV5-1 and TRBJ2-3, reads KAGVTQTPRYLIKTRGQQVTLSCSPISGHRSVSWYQQTPGQGLQFLFEYFSETQRNKGNFPGRFSGRQFSNSRSEMNVSTLELGDSALYLCASSLGLEPSTDTQYFGPGTRLTVL.

The chain has TRBV15 and TRBJ2-4; 7 nucleotides line up with TRBD1. J lost 7 bases, V lost 0 bases, and 6 bases had no gene match. Germline V CDR1 and CDR2: LNHNV, YYDKDF (reference sequence). This CDR3 has 15 amino acids. The CDR3 region is CATSRDRAGGNIQYF. In nucleotides, the CDR3 is TGTGCCACCAGCAGAGATAGGGCAGGGGGTAACATTCAGTACTTC.

About this clonotype itself: Its ends do not fully match the called genes, so a read error is possible. The chain carries TRBV7-9 and TRBJ2-1, with a possible D match to TRBD2 (6 bases). Germline V gives CDR1 SEHNR, CDR2 FQNEAQ (reference sequence). This CDR3 contains 13 residues. The CDR3: CASGFGGNNEQFF. The CDR3 DNA is TGTGCCAGCGGCTTCGGCGGGAACAATGAGCAGTTCTTC.

This clonotype showed up just a few times. V gene TRBV6-1 combines with J gene TRBJ2-7; 7 bases fit TRBD2. Germline CDR1 and CDR2: MNHNS and SASEGT. Unmatched junction bases numbered 12, after V lost 7 bases and J lost 3 bases. The CDR3 is 15 amino acids. CDR3 DNA: TGTGCCAGCACCGAACTAGCGAAAGTCCTCTACGAGCAGTACTTC. It is translated as CASTELAKVLYEQYF.

This clonotype was recorded a few times. J is TRBJ2-3 and V is TRBV10-3; D is perhaps TRBD2 (6 bases). Germline CDR1 is ENHRY and CDR2 is SYGVKD. The CDR3 sequence is 15 residues long. V lost 5 bases, J lost 5 bases, and 17 bases lay in between. The CDR3 DNA follows: TGTGCCATCAGTCCGGACGGGAGATCCCGAGATACGCAGTATTTT. Translating it yields CAISPDGRSRDTQYF.